This TCR beta chain was recorded in a study of T cells in Graves' hyperthyroidism and ophthalmopathy. In the ophthalmopathy cohort, Clinical Activity Score was at least 3, NOSPECS grade at least 4, and duration under 3 months. Fresh peripheral blood, roughly 10 ml of it, supplied the PBMCs. Worth noting for this clonotype: The antigen remains undetermined. A junction boundary mismatches the germline segment, possibly from a read error.

What was amplified from RNA transcripts were TCR beta CDR3 regions. The TCR CDR3 was amplified in a first-round RT-PCR using the HTBI primer set. In TCRdb, the multiplex PCR reads were re-called with MiXCR into one record per CDR3 protein. The sample records around 600,000 distinct CDR3 sequences, around 14% being singletons. Study-wide results and caveats: Blood shared most expanded thyroid clonotypes above 0.001.

The receptor comes from a young woman with Graves' ophthalmopathy. The sample consisted of blood.

CDR3 sequence (DNA): TGTGCTAGCAGCCCCGGGACTAGCATTTACAATGAGCAGTTCTTC. Its protein is CASSPGTSIYNEQFF. J is TRBJ2-1 and V is TRBV7-7; TRBD2 matches 9 bases. CDR1 is SSHAT, CDR2 FNYEAQ, per germline (reference sequence). There are 15 residues in the CDR3.